This T cell receptor (beta chain) is from a study of Ad26.COV2.S vaccination and SARS-CoV-2 variants. Treatment in this sample: approximately 18 received Ad26.COV2.S at low or high dose, single or two shots; about 5 received placebo; per-sample allocation not given. At day 63 after the first vaccine or placebo injection, samples were drawn. Looked up from germline, CDR1 is MDHEN and CDR2 is SYDVKM. The germline V and J ends were trimmed by 7 bases and 7 bases, with 11 bases remaining between them. This CDR3 spans 12 amino acids. The repertoire was sequenced with immunoSEQ multiplex PCR; TCRdb's copy has only in-frame clones and lacks some. The data show more than 300,000 clones, around four fifths seen once.

V is TRBV28 and J is TRBJ1-5, with D possibly matching TRBD1 (5 bases). This receptor was taken from a person between 18 and 59 years old who received the Ad26.COV2.S COVID-19 vaccine or a placebo. The sequenced sample was peripheral blood, obtained in a trial of Ad26.COV2.S vaccine versus placebo. The CDR3 loop reads CASTTGDQPQHF. CDR3 in DNA: TGTGCCAGCACCACAGGCGACCAGCCCCAGCATTTT.